Sequencing of this T cell receptor beta chain was carried out in a study of beta chain features in type 1 diabetes (dated by TCRdb to about 2018). At the level of the whole study: Patients and healthy donors did not differ in mean age, gender distribution, total cell number or subset yield. The study compared the TCRB repertoires of sorted circulating CD4+ T cell subsets in recently diagnosed type 1 diabetes patients with those in matched healthy donors. A total of over 90,000,000 sorted cells were examined across all samples, and a strong correlation was observed between cell number per subset and RNA yield. Naive and central memory subsets were obtained from all 30 or so donors, but regulatory and stem cell-like memory subsets were isolated from only 8 patients and about 8 healthy donors. What the study reported, not specific to this receptor: HLA sub-analyses involved small numbers of individuals, so any influence of HLA type on TCRB rearrangement remained unresolved. Naive, central memory and regulatory TCRB repertoires appeared more similar among patients than among healthy donors. PCR might favor shorter templates, but patient and control samples were amplified and corrected together, so any skew would affect both groups equally. Patients with type 1 diabetes made fewer insertions and deleted more nucleotides at VDJ recombination sites, implying thymic rearrangement abnormalities. A moderate but significant shortening of TCRB CDR3 length was observed in type 1 diabetes patients in all four CD4+ subsets. Sequencing cDNA rather than genomic DNA could over-represent highly expressing activated cells, although activation and CD3 levels did not differ between groups.

This clone came up a few times. Its antigen target is currently unknown. Per-base quality was not reported, and no clone a single base away is much larger than it. The entire amount of isolated RNA was reverse transcribed using the High Capacity cDNA Reverse Transcription Kit, so the sequenced TCRB transcripts were expressed ones. Naive, central memory and regulatory T cell samples underwent deep immunoSEQ sequencing, averaging about 3.5 million total reads per sample. After sorted cells were lysed in RLT buffer, RNA was extracted with DNase-treated RNeasy Micro or Mini kits, with the choice depending on cell number. To prevent cross-contamination, each cell subset was processed individually, whereas patient and healthy donor samples were processed jointly. TCRB sequences were amplified from cDNA with the immunoSEQ multiplex PCR, producing 87-bp fragments spanning the CDR3 region. Sequencing of the amplicons was performed on the Illumina HiSeq platform. In the authors' own workflow: Synthetic template baselines were used to correct PCR bias computationally, reads within Hamming distance 2 were collapsed together, and singletons that could not be merged were discarded. By aligning reads against IMGT, V, D and J genes, CDR3 length, and insertions or deletions at six rearrangement sites were assigned. Clonotype counts were normalized to sorted cell number within each subset before computing true diversity and Gini coefficients with the tcR R package. The overlap coefficient, calculated on TCRB nucleotide sequences, was used to quantify repertoire sharing. Out-of-frame TCRB sequences from naive cells were analyzed as a proxy for the pre-selection repertoire. Held by TCRdb, this immuneACCESS table contains in-frame sequences only and omits some clones. Under half of the omission traces to an unresolved V gene where checked; the cause of the rest is unknown. V and J calls and clone size are as listed in that table; D and trimming were resolved from the DNA. The sample table holds 600,000 to 650,000 clones, of which roughly 15% were seen once. More than 0.08% of the sample goes to the ten largest clones.

A single peripheral blood draw of 90 to 150 mL on average was collected from each donor into heparinised tubes. Using a panel that included CD45RO, CCR7, CD25, CD127, CD95 and CD27, naive, central memory, regulatory and stem cell-like memory CD4+ T cells were sorted on a BD FACSAria II. A purity above 98% was achieved for all sorted populations. Right away, PBMCs were isolated by Lymphoprep density gradient centrifugation and were stained directly, with no culture step. To minimize batch effects, samples were stained and sorted in pairs, one healthy donor with one patient per experiment. The source is a man younger than 35 in good health. Material: naive CD4+ T cells from blood. This specimen's cell subset or site label, per the study, means: true naive CD4+ T cells.

The base sequence is TGCGCCAGCAGCATACCGGCGACAGGGAGGAACACTGAAGCTTTCTTT. This yields the protein CASSIPATGRNTEAFF. The sequence joins TRBV5-1 to TRBJ1-1; TRBD1 lines up with 7 middle nucleotides. Measured from the cysteine to the phenylalanine, the CDR3 is 16 residues long. The retained sequence is limited to the CDR3, 48 bases, with the frame set at the first base. Unmatched junction bases come to 10, with V trimmed by 4 bases and J by 1 base. For CDR1 and CDR2, the germline V gene lists SGHRS and YFSETQ.